In this sample, the clone carrying this TCR beta chain turned up a few times. The antigen is not known. The sample belongs to a study of CD8 T cells in ankylosing spondylitis. Findings of the study overall: Ankylosing spondylitis blood appeared to be characterized by a TCR beta motif of about eight highly homologous variants.

MiXCR was run by TCRdb on the 5' RACE reads, yielding one entry per CDR3 protein. In the table there are more than 300,000 distinct CDR3 sequences, under 8.5% of which are singletons. CDR1 and CDR2 (germline): DFQATT, SNEGSKA (reference sequence). The CDR3 is made up of 13 amino acids. With V trimmed by 6 bases and J by 4 bases, 9 bases remained unmatched. The receptor's source is a male donor with ankylosing spondylitis. This chain joins TRBV20-1 and TRBJ2-7, with 7 bases matching TRBD2. The sequenced sample was blood, either unsorted or a sorted T cell fraction (not recorded which). Written as DNA, the CDR3 is TGCAGTGCCCACGGACTGGGACTATACGAGCAGTACTTC. Translating gives CSAHGLGLYEQYF.